Below are 24 T cell receptor beta chains sequenced from a single sample in a study of control samples from healthy donors and cancer patients. The repertoire was sequenced with immunoSEQ multiplex PCR; TCRdb's copy has only in-frame clones and lacks some. The sample carries about 160,000 clones, 92% recorded once. Sequencing was performed on blood. The source of these receptors is a woman younger than 45 in good health.

The rearrangement links TRBV28 to TRBJ2-5; D tentatively fits TRBD1 or TRBD2 (6 bases each). CDR1 and CDR2 (germline): MDHEN, SYDVKM. V lost 2 bases and J lost 4, with 14 bases in between. The CDR3 runs to 15 residues. This CDR3 is CASSLPGGGSETQYF. CDR3 in DNA: TGTGCCAGCAGTTTACCCGGAGGGGGATCAGAGACCCAGTACTTC.

The DNA for the CDR3 is TGTGCCAGCAGGTCCCCGGTGAACTATGGCTACACCTTC. It specifies CASRSPVNYGYTF. The chain employs TRBV28 and TRBJ1-2; D is unresolved. Per the germline V gene, CDR1 is MDHEN and CDR2 is SYDVKM. The CDR3 length is 13 residues. Trimming removed 6 bases from V and 2 bases from J, with 10 bases in between.

The J gene is TRBJ2-2, the V gene TRBV6-2 or TRBV6-3; tentative D call: TRBD2 (5 bases). This CDR3 is built from 15 residues. Trimming removed 4 bases at V and 0 bases at J, with 9 bases between. Germline V lookup: CDR1 MNHEY, CDR2 SVGEGT. CDR3 nucleotide sequence: TGTGCCAGCAGTTTCGGAGGCGCGAACACCGGGGAGCTGTTTTTT. It encodes CASSFGGANTGELFF.

This clone was recorded only once. The rearrangement uses TRBV4-1 and TRBJ1-2; D is possibly TRBD1 (5 bases). CDR1 is MGHRA and CDR2 is YSYEKL in the germline V gene. The CDR3 is made up of 14 amino acids. V lost 2 bases to trimming and J lost 2 bases, with 9 bases between them. The CDR3 protein is CASSQFGGNYGYTF. The CDR3 DNA sequence: TGCGCCAGCAGCCAATTTGGGGGGAACTATGGCTACACCTTC.

V and J are TRBV12-3 or TRBV12-4 and TRBJ1-6; D call uncertain. Trimming stripped 6 bases from V and 6 bases from J, with 6 bases between. This CDR3 has 12 amino acids. CDR3 in DNA: TGTGCCAGCAGCCTGACTAATTCACCCCTCCACTTT. It is translated as CASSLTNSPLHF.

V gene TRBV3-1 (or the pseudogene TRBV3-2) combines with J gene TRBJ2-7; perhaps TRBD2 as D (5 bases). Per the germline V gene, CDR1 is LGHDT and CDR2 is YNNKEL (reference sequence). This CDR3 has 11 amino acids. V was pared by 1 base and J by 9 bases, with 7 bases between. The CDR3 region has the DNA TGTGCCAGCAGCCAAGGCGGGCGGCAGTACTTC. It codes for CASSQGGRQYF.

The chain combines TRBV28 with TRBJ1-5; unclear D gene. The V and J ends lost 6 bases and 5 bases respectively, with 14 bases between them. The CDR3 spans 14 residues. CDR1 is MDHEN and CDR2 is SYDVKM in the germline V gene. CDR3 residues: CASRDPRRDQPQHF. The CDR3 coding sequence is TGTGCCAGCAGAGACCCAAGACGTGATCAGCCCCAGCATTTT.

V gene TRBV12-5 combines with J gene TRBJ1-1; D unclear. V lost 3 bases to trimming and J lost 1 base, with 12 bases between them. Germline V CDR1 and CDR2: LGHNT, FRNRAP. The CDR3 runs to 15 residues. The CDR3 region is CASGFSVSENTEAFF. Here the CDR3 DNA reads TGTGCTAGTGGTTTCTCCGTGTCCGAGAACACTGAAGCTTTCTTT.

J is TRBJ2-1 and V is TRBV14; the match to TRBD2 covers 7 bases. The CDR3 runs 17 residues. V gave up 0 bases and J gave up 4 bases; unmatched junction bases: 9. The germline CDR1 and CDR2 sequences are SGHDN and FVKESK. CDR3 region: CASSQDPRLAEYNEQFF. DNA for the CDR3: TGTGCCAGCAGCCAAGATCCTCGGCTAGCGGAATACAATGAGCAGTTCTTC.

This clone was recorded once. V is TRBV7-9 and J is TRBJ1-6, with D unclear. This CDR3 has 16 residues. CDR1 and CDR2 (germline): SEHNR, FQNEAQ (reference sequence). V was cut by 1 base and J by 7 bases, with 14 bases left in between. Here the CDR3 reads CASSLERVSGNSPLHF. In DNA, the CDR3 is TGTGCCAGCAGCTTAGAAAGGGTGTCCGGGAATTCACCCCTCCACTTT.

The chain couples TRBV5-1 to TRBJ1-3; the D is unclear. V was trimmed by 4 bases and J by 0 bases, leaving 5 bases between them. Germline-derived CDR1 and CDR2 are SGHRS and YFSETQ. CDR3 length: 13 residues. The CDR3 protein is CASSISSGNTIYF. The CDR3 nucleotides read TGCGCCAGCAGCATCAGCTCTGGAAACACCATATATTTT.

This sequence joins TRBV5-8 and TRBJ2-7; no definite D call. Germline CDR1 reads SGHTS; CDR2 reads YDEGEE. This CDR3 has 11 residues. Trimming cost V 2 bases and J 3 bases, with 3 bases left between them. The CDR3 loop reads CASSFHYEQYF. CDR3 nucleotides: TGTGCCAGCAGCTTCCACTACGAGCAGTACTTC.

V and J are TRBV28 and TRBJ1-3; tentatively, D is TRBD1 (5 bases). The CDR3 has 17 amino acids. CDR1 is MDHEN, CDR2 SYDVKM, per germline. V lost 3 bases to trimming and J lost 0 bases, with 15 bases between them. This CDR3 is CASSLNPVGDSGNTIYF. In DNA form, the CDR3 reads TGTGCCAGCAGTTTGAATCCAGTGGGGGACTCTGGAAACACCATATATTTT.

The V and J genes are TRBV15 and TRBJ2-7, with D unresolved. The CDR3 totals 14 residues. The germline gives CDR1 LNHNV, CDR2 YYDKDF (reference sequence). The germline V and J ends were trimmed by 3 bases and 1 base, with 10 bases remaining between them. CDR3 in amino acids: CATSSQDGSYEQYF. The CDR3 bases are TGTGCCACCAGCAGTCAGGACGGATCCTACGAGCAGTACTTC. The complete variable domain, with remaining parts taken from reference TRBV15 and TRBJ2-7, reads DAMVIQNPRYQVTQFGKPVTLSCSQTLNHNVMYWYQQKSSQAPKLLFHYYDKDFNNEADTPDNFQSRRPNTSFCFLDIRSPGLGDTAMYLCATSSQDGSYEQYFGPGTRLTVT.

The chain joins TRBV4-2 to TRBJ2-3; 9 bases fit TRBD1. CDR1 and CDR2 (germline): LGHNA, YNFKEQ. The CDR3 is 15 amino acids. V trimming: 1 base; J trimming: 6 bases; junction bases outside the gene matches: 5. The CDR3 nucleotides read TGTGCCAGCAGCCAAGGAGGGACAGGGATCGATACGCAGTATTTT. Translating it yields CASSQGGTGIDTQYF.

The chain is built from TRBV2 and TRBJ1-1, with D perhaps TRBD1 (5 bases). The CDR3 is made up of 13 amino acids. V dropped 6 bases and J dropped 1 base, with 9 bases sitting between them. Germline CDR1 is SNHLY and CDR2 is FYNNEI. The CDR3 loop reads CASSSGQNTEAFF. In nucleotides, the CDR3 is TGTGCCAGCAGCTCAGGACAGAACACTGAAGCTTTCTTT.

The CDR3 sequence: CASVLGAGDYNEQFF. CDR3 sequence (DNA): TGCGCCAGCGTCCTCGGGGCGGGAGACTACAATGAGCAGTTCTTC. The J gene is TRBJ2-1, the V gene TRBV5-1; 7 nucleotides line up with TRBD2. J was trimmed by 3 bases and V by 7 bases; bases with no gene match: 10. This CDR3 has 15 amino acids. Germline V gives CDR1 SGHRS, CDR2 YFSETQ.

This clone occurred a few times. V gene TRBV28 combines with J gene TRBJ1-2; TRBD1 might be the D (5 bases). V was shortened by 7 bases and J by 6 bases, with 12 bases between the two germline ends. The CDR3 has 12 residues. Germline V gene data show CDR1 as MDHEN and CDR2 as SYDVKM. CDR3 in amino acids: CASKRDPNGYTF. The CDR3 DNA follows: TGTGCCAGCAAGAGGGACCCCAATGGCTACACCTTC.

The chain uses TRBV7-6 and TRBJ1-4; D not certain. CDR1 is SGHVS, CDR2 FNYEAQ, per germline. The CDR3 consists of 13 residues. The V end was cut by 4 bases, the J end by 4 bases, with 7 bases between. In DNA form, the CDR3 reads TGTGCCAGCAGCTCGGGAAATAATGAAAAACTGTTTTTT. It is translated as CASSSGNNEKLFF.

The genes are TRBV27 and TRBJ2-2; 7 positions match TRBD2. J lost 2 bases, V lost 2 bases, and 5 bases had no gene match. CDR3 length: 16 residues. Germline CDR1 and CDR2: MNHEY and SMNVEV (reference sequence). This chain's CDR3 is CASSLRPGLNTGELFF. The DNA of the CDR3 is TGTGCCAGCAGTTTAAGGCCGGGACTAAACACCGGGGAGCTGTTTTTT.

This chain uses TRBV2 with TRBJ2-7, with 7 bases fitting TRBD1. The germline CDR1 and CDR2 sequences are SNHLY and FYNNEI. V was pared by 5 bases and J by 6 bases, with 4 bases of the junction left unmatched. This CDR3 is 12 amino acids long. CDR3 loop: CASSPTGFEQYF. The CDR3 DNA sequence: TGTGCCAGCAGTCCGACAGGGTTCGAGCAGTACTTC.

The gene calls are TRBV19 and TRBJ2-3, with D perhaps matching TRBD2 (6 bases). V was pared by 4 bases and J by 3 bases, with 14 bases between. Looked up from germline, CDR1 is LNHDA and CDR2 is SQIVND (reference sequence). CDR3 size: 15 residues. CDR3 protein: CASSRLARRTDTQYF. CDR3 bases: TGTGCCAGTAGTAGGCTAGCGAGAAGAACAGATACGCAGTATTTT.

This chain joins TRBV5-6 and TRBJ2-3; D is unclear. Germline CDR1 is SGHDT and CDR2 is YYEEEE. Trimming removed 4 bases from V and 2 bases from J, with 8 bases in between. This CDR3 is 13 amino acids long. CDR3 nucleotides: TGTGCCAGCAGCCAGAGTTACACAGATACGCAGTATTTT. Its protein is CASSQSYTDTQYF.

V usage is TRBV29-1 and J usage is TRBJ1-2; possibly TRBD1 for D (6 bases). The CDR3 spans 18 residues. V was cut by 2 bases and J by 8 bases, with 30 bases left in between. Germline V CDR1 and CDR2: SQVTM, ANQGSEA. The CDR3 DNA reads TGCAGCGTTGAATACCCATTGGGGATAGACAGTCTTAGGGGGGGCTACACCTTC. Amino acid sequence: CSVEYPLGIDSLRGGYTF.